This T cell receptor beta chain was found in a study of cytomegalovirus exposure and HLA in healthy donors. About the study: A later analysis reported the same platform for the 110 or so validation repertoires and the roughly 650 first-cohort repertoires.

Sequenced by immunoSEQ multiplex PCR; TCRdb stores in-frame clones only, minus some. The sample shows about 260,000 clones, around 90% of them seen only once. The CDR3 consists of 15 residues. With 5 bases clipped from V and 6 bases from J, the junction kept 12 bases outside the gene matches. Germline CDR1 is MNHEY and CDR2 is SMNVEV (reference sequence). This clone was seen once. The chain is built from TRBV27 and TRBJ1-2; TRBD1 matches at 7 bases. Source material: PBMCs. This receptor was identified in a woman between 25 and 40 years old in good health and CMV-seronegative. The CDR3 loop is CASSPDKGARNGYTF. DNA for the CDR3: TGTGCCAGCAGTCCCGACAAGGGGGCGCGAAATGGCTACACCTTC.